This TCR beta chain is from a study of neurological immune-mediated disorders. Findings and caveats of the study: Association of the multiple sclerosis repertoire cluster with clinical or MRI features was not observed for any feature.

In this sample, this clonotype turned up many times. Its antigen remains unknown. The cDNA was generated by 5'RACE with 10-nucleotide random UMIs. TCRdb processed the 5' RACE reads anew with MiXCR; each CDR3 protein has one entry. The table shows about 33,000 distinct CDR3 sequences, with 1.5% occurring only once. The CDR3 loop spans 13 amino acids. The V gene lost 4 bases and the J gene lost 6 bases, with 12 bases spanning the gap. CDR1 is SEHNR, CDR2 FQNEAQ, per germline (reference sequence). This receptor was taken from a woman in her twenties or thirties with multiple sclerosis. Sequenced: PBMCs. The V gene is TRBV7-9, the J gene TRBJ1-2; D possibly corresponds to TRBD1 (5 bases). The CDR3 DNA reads TGTGCCAGCAGCTCCACGGGGGGGGATGGCTACACCTTC. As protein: CASSSTGGDGYTF.